The TCR beta chain under discussion was sequenced for a study of T-cell reconstitution after alpha-beta-depleted transplantation in children. A library of TCRbeta sequences, prepared with unique molecular identifiers, was generated. TCRdb used MiXCR to reprocess the PCR reads, holding one entry per CDR3 protein. The table shows 98,000 or so distinct CDR3 sequences, with approximately 6% occurring only once. The sequence came from a male patient aged 2 to 9 who had a stem cell transplant for acute lymphoblastic leukemia, so the T cells may come from the graft donor. Sequences were derived from PBMCs, mostly from graft donor cells, sampled 360 days after TCRalphabeta/CD19-depleted stem cell transplant.

CDR3 nucleotide sequence: TGTGCCACCTGGAGGAAGGTCAAGACAGATCTGGCTGGCCAAGAGACCCAGTACTTC. Translation: CATWRKVKTDLAGQETQYF. The gene calls are TRBV7-4 and TRBJ2-5; either TRBD1 or TRBD2 may supply D (5 bases each). The CDR3 covers 19 residues. V shed 10 bases and J shed 1 base, with 31 bases lying between them. Germline values: CDR1 SGHVT, CDR2 SQSDAQ.